This entry concerns a single T cell receptor beta chain. The junction differs from germline at one of its ends, possibly a read error. This specimen comes from a study of molecular identifiers for immune sequencing clone quantification. This CDR3 has 17 amino acids. Germline V gene data show CDR1 as SGHAT and CDR2 as FQNNGV. Methods described previously were used for bulk TCR libraries, and listed TCR primers were applied. TCRdb redid the calling of the PCR reads with MiXCR, one entry per CDR3 protein. The sample carries around 460,000 distinct CDR3 sequences, roughly 23% recorded once. Libraries for naive CD8 T cells, which were made from roughly 18,000 to 920,000 sorted cells, drew on 10%, 30% or 50% of the RNA. When naive CD8 T cells were sorted, they were gated as CD8+CD4-CCR7+CD45RA+.

The clonotype comes from a human donor in good health. Some libraries in this study had Jurkat cell RNA spiked in. Sequenced input: naive CD8+ T cells from blood, with Jurkat cell RNA spiked in. Subset here: FACS-sorted CD8+CD4-CCR7+CD45RA+ naive T cells. This chain links TRBV11-2 with TRBJ2-7, with 8 bases fitting TRBD2. The CDR3 DNA sequence: TGTGCCAGCAGCCTAGAAGCTGGCGGGGGGCCCTCCTACGAGCAGTACTTC. Translating it yields CASSLEAGGGPSYEQYF.